This TCR beta chain was retrieved from a study of monozygotic twins with inflammatory bowel disease. Using TCRalpha and TCRbeta cDNA, the researchers carried out two nested PCRs that lasted around 15 and 10 cycles. TCRdb re-called the 5' RACE reads, yielding one record per CDR3 amino acid sequence without DNA. This sample's table has 80,000 or so distinct CDR3 sequences. Turning to this clonotype: Its cognate antigen is unknown.

The CDR3 sequence is 13 residues long. The V gene's germline CDR1 is SGHRS and CDR2 YFSETQ. Findings and limits, study-wide: Comparison of concordant versus discordant twins revealed no difference in repertoire similarity, possibly due to limited power.

The sequencing sample was made of blood. V is TRBV5-1 and J is TRBJ2-7; the TRBD1 assignment by TCRdb is unverifiable without DNA. This clonotype was obtained from a human donor with ulcerative colitis or Crohn's disease, or a healthy co-twin of an affected twin (not recorded which). CDR3 sequence reads: CASSPVGAYEQYF.